These 7 T cell receptor beta chains were all obtained from the same sample, sequenced in a study of T cell responses to AZD1222 COVID-19 vaccine (dated by TCRdb to the early 2020s). The library was prepared using the immunoSEQ multiplex PCR assay. TCRdb obtained this table from immuneACCESS and retained in-frame rearrangements with V and J assigned. These tables miss some clones; where compared with another copy, unresolved V genes account for less than half of the shortfall, and the remainder is unexplained. Counted in this sample were roughly 180,000 clones; about 89% of them appeared once. The top ten constitute 1.5% to 2% of the sample. The label giving this sample's time point can be read as: about 28 days (+/-7) after the second vaccine dose. The material was peripheral blood, obtained 28 days after the second AZD1222 dose. The source of these receptors is an adult who received the AZD1222 COVID-19 vaccine.

This clone was picked up one time. The chain joins TRBV5-4 to TRBJ2-5; 9 positions agree with TRBD1. V was pared by 4 bases and J by 2 bases, with 9 bases of the junction left unmatched. Germline V lookup: CDR1 SGHNT, CDR2 YYREEE (reference sequence). The CDR3 has 16 amino acids. CDR3 amino acids: CASSPTGGPRQETQYF. CDR3 coding DNA: TGTGCCAGCAGCCCTACAGGGGGCCCAAGACAAGAGACCCAGTACTTC.

The chain carries TRBV5-4 and TRBJ2-7; 7 positions agree with TRBD1. There are 16 residues in the CDR3. V shed 1 base, J shed 3 bases, and the junction held 10 bases outside the gene matches. The germline V gene has CDR1 SGHNT and CDR2 YYREEE (reference sequence). CDR3 in DNA: TGTGCCAGCAGCTTGAATGGTGGCAGGGGGAGCTACGAGCAGTACTTC. As protein: CASSLNGGRGSYEQYF.

The chain joins TRBV7-2 to TRBJ2-2; D not resolved. Trimming pared 5 bases from V and 2 bases from J, leaving 9 bases between. CDR1 and CDR2 (germline): SGHTA, FQGNSA. The CDR3 loop spans 14 amino acids. This chain's CDR3 is CASSPGPNTGELFF. In nucleotides, the CDR3 is TGTGCCAGCAGCCCAGGTCCTAACACCGGGGAGCTGTTTTTT.

The V and J genes are TRBV6-5 and TRBJ2-7; 10 bases match TRBD1. The J segment lost 2 bases and the V segment lost 6 bases, leaving 4 bases of the junction unmatched. The germline gives CDR1 MNHEY, CDR2 SVGAGI. The CDR3 spans 14 residues. Here the CDR3 DNA reads TGTGCCAGCAGAGACGGACAGGGGGCCTACGAGCAGTACTTC. Translated, it gives CASRDGQGAYEQYF.

The V call is TRBV7-2, the J call TRBJ1-6, with D possibly TRBD1 on 6 matching bases. The V end was cut by 8 bases, the J end by 9 bases, with 17 bases between. The CDR3 extends over 14 amino acids. The germline gives CDR1 SGHTA, CDR2 FQGNSA. In DNA, the CDR3 is TGTGCCAGCCGCGGCGGGGGGCTTAGTTCACCCCTCCACTTT. Residues: CASRGGGLSSPLHF.

The chain carries TRBV6-5 and TRBJ1-1, with TRBD1 matching 8 bases. The CDR3 consists of 14 residues. Germline V gene lookup returns CDR1 MNHEY and CDR2 SVGAGI. Unmatched junction bases numbered 3, after V lost 5 bases and J lost 1 base. In DNA, the CDR3 is TGTGCCAGCAGTCGGACAGGGAGGAACACTGAAGCTTTCTTT. Translation: CASSRTGRNTEAFF.

This clone was recorded a few times. This sequence joins TRBV7-2 and TRBJ2-7, with 7 bases matching TRBD1. Germline V gives CDR1 SGHTA, CDR2 FQGNSA. The CDR3 totals 15 residues. Trimming removed 5 bases from V and 0 bases from J; junction bases left unmatched: 7. CDR3 loop: CASSTGQVRSYEQYF. The DNA of the CDR3 is TGTGCCAGCAGCACAGGACAGGTCCGCTCCTACGAGCAGTACTTC.